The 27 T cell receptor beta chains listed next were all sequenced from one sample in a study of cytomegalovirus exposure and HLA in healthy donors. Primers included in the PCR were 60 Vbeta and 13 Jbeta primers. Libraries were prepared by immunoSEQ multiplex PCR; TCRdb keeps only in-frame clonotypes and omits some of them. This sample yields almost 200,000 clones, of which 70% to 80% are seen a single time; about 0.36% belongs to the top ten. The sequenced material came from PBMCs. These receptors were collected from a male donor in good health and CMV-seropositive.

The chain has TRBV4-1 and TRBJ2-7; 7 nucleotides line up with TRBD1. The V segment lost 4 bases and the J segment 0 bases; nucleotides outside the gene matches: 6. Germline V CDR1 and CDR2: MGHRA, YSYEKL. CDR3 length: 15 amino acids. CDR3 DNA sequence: TGCGCCAGCAGCCGAGGACAGGCTATCTCCTACGAGCAGTACTTC. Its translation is CASSRGQAISYEQYF.

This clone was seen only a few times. CDR3 sequence (DNA): TGTGCCAGCAAGGCAGCGGGAGTCTACAATGAGCAGTTCTTC. This codes for CASKAAGVYNEQFF. The chain uses TRBV27 and TRBJ2-1; TRBD2 agrees at 8 bases. The germline CDR1 and CDR2 sequences are MNHEY and SMNVEV (reference sequence). V dropped 7 bases and J dropped 3; count of bases not matched to a gene: 5. This CDR3 has 14 amino acids.

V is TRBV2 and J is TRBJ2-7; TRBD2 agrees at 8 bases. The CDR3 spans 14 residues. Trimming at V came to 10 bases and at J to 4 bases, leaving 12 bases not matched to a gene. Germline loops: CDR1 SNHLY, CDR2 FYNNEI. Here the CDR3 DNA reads TGTGCCACTACTTCCGGGAGGGTTGATTACGAGCAGTACTTC. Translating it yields CATTSGRVDYEQYF.

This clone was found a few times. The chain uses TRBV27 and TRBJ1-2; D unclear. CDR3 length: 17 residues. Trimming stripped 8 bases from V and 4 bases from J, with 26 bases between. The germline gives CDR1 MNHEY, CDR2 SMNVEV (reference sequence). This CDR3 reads CASHPGGSPHFGYGYTF. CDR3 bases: TGTGCCAGCCACCCCGGAGGCAGCCCCCACTTTGGCTATGGCTACACCTTC.

DNA of the CDR3: TGTGCCAGCAGTTACTCGCTAGTATCCCCTGAAGCTTTCTTT. Translating it yields CASSYSLVSPEAFF. The chain couples TRBV6-5 to TRBJ1-1; the D is unclear. V was trimmed by 0 bases and J by 6 bases, leaving 11 bases between them. The CDR3 spans 14 residues. From germline, CDR1 is MNHEY and CDR2 SVGAGI.

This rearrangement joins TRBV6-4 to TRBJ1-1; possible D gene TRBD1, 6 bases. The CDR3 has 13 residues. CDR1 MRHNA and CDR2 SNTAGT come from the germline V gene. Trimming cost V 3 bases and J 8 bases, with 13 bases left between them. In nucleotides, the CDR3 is TGTGCCAGCAGTGAAATTCGGGGGGCGGAAGCTTTCTTT. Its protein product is CASSEIRGAEAFF.

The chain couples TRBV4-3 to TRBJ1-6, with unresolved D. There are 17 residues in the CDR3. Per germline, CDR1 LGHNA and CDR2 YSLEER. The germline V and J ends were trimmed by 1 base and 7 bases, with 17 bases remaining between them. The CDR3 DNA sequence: TGCGCCAGCAGCCAAGGAGGAGAGGCAGCGTACAATTCACCCCTCCACTTT. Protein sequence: CASSQGGEAAYNSPLHF.

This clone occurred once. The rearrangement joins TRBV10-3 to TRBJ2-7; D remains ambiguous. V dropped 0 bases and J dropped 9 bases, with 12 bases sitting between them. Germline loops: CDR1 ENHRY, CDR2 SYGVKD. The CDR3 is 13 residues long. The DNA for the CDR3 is TGTGCCATCAGTGAGTCGGGCCTACTTGGGCAGTACTTC. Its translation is CAISESGLLGQYF.

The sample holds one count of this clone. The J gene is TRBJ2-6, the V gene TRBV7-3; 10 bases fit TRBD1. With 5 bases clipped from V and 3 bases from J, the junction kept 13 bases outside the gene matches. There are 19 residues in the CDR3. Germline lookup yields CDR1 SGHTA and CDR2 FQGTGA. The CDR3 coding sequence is TGTGCCAGCAGCCTCTTGCGCGGACAGGGGGTTGGTGGGGCCAACGTCCTGACTTTC. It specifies CASSLLRGQGVGGANVLTF.

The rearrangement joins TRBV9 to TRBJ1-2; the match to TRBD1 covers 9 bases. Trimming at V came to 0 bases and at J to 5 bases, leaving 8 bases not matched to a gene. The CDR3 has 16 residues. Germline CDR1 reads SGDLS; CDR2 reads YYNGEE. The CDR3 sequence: CASSVDGQGSLYGYTF. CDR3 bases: TGTGCCAGCAGCGTAGACGGACAGGGGTCTTTATATGGCTACACCTTC.

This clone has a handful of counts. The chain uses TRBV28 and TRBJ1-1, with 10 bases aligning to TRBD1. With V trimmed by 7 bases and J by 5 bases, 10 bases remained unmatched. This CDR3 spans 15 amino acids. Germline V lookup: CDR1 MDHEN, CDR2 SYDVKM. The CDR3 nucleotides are TGTGCCAGCACGCGACAGGGGGCGTTGGGAACTGAAGCTTTCTTT. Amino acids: CASTRQGALGTEAFF.

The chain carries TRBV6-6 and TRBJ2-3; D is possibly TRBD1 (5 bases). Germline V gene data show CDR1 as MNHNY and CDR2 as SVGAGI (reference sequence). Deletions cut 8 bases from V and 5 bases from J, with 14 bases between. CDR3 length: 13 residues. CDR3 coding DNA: TGTGCCAGCGTGTTGGATCAGGGAGATACGCAGTATTTT. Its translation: CASVLDQGDTQYF.

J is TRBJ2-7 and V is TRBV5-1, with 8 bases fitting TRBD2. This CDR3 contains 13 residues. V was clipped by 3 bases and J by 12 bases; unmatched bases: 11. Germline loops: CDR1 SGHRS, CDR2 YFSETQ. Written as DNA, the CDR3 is TGCGCCAGCAGCTCGTTGACTAGCGAGGATTGGTACTTC. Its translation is CASSSLTSEDWYF.

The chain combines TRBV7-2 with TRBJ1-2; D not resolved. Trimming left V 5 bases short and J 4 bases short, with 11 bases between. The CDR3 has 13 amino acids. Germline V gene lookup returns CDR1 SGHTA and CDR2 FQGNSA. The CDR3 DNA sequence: TGTGCCAGCAGCGCCGGACTGTTCTATGGCTACACCTTC. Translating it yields CASSAGLFYGYTF. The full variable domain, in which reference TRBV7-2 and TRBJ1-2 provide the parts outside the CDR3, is GAGVSQSPSNKVTEKGKDVELRCDPISGHTALYWYRQSLGQGLEFLIYFQGNSAPDKSGLPSDRFSAERTGGSVSTLTIQRTQQEDSAVYLCASSAGLFYGYTFGSGTRLTVV.

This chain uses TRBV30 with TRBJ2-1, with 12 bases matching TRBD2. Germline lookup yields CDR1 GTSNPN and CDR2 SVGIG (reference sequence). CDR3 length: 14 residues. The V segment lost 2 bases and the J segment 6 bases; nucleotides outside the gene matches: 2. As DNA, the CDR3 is TGTGCCTGGAGTTCTAGCGGGAGGGTCAATGAGCAGTTCTTC. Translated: CAWSSSGRVNEQFF.

This chain's CDR3 is CAWGTGGEETQYF. CDR3 nucleotide sequence: TGTGCCTGGGGGACAGGGGGCGAGGAGACCCAGTACTTC. The chain combines TRBV30 with TRBJ2-5; TRBD1 agrees at 12 bases. CDR1 is GTSNPN, CDR2 SVGIG, per germline (reference sequence). The CDR3 totals 13 residues. With V trimmed by 5 bases and J by 5 bases, 3 bases remained unmatched.

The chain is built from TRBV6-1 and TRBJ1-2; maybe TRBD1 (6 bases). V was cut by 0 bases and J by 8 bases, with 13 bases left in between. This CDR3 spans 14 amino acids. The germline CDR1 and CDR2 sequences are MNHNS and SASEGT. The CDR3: CASSEAWKGEGYTF. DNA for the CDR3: TGTGCCAGCAGTGAAGCGTGGAAGGGGGAAGGCTACACCTTC.

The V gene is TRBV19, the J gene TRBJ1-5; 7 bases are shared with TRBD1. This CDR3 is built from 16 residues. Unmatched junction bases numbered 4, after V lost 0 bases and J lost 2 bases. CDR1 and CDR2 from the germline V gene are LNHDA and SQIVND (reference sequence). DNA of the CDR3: TGTGCCAGTAGTATAGAAAGTACAGGGGGCAATCAGCCCCAGCATTTT. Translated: CASSIESTGGNQPQHF.

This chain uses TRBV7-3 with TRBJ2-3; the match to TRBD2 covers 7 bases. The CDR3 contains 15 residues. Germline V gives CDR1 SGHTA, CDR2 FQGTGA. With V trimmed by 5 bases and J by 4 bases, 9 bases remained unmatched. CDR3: CASSQLGGSSDTQYF. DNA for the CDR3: TGTGCCAGCAGCCAGCTGGGCGGGAGTTCAGATACGCAGTATTTT.

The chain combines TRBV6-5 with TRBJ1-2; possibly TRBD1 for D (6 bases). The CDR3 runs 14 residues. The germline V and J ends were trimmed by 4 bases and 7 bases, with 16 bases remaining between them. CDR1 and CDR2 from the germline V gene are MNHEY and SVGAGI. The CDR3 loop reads CASSSAGETGGYTF. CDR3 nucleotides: TGTGCCAGCAGTTCGGCAGGGGAGACTGGTGGCTACACCTTC.

The CDR3 nucleotides are TGTGCCAGCAGCTTCCCTTTAATGTACGAGCAGTACTTC. Protein product: CASSFPLMYEQYF. The V call is TRBV7-2, the J call TRBJ2-7; no clear D. The V and J ends lost 3 bases and 4 bases respectively, with 10 bases between them. This CDR3 is built from 13 residues. The germline V gene has CDR1 SGHTA and CDR2 FQGNSA.

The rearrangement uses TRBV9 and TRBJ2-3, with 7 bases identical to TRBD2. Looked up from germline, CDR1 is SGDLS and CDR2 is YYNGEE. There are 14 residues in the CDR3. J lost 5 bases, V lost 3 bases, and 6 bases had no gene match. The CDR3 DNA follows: TGTGCCAGCAGCGGAGAGGGAGGGGTAGATACGCAGTATTTT. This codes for CASSGEGGVDTQYF.

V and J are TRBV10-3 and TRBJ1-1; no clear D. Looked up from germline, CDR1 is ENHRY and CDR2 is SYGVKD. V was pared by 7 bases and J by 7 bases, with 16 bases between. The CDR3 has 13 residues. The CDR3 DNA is TGTGCCATCATCAGGCAGGAGGGAGGTGAAGCTTTCTTT. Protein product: CAIIRQEGGEAFF.

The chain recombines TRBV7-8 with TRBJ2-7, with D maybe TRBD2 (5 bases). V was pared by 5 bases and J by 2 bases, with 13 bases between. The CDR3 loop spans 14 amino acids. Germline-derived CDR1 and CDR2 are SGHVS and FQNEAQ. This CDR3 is CASSLSGMAYEQYF. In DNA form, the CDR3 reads TGTGCCAGCAGCCTCTCCGGGATGGCCTACGAGCAGTACTTC.

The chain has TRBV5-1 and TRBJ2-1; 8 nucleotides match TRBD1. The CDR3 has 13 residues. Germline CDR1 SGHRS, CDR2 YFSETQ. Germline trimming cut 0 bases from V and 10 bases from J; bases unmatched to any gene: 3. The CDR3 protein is CASSLGGQEEQFF. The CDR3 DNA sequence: TGCGCCAGCAGCTTGGGGGGACAGGAGGAGCAGTTCTTC.

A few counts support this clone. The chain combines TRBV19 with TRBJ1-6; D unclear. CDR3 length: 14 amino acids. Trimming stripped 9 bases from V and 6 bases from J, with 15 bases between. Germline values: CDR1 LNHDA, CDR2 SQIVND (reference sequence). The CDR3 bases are TGTGCCAGCATCGAGACGGGAATTAATTCACCCCTCCACTTT. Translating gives CASIETGINSPLHF.

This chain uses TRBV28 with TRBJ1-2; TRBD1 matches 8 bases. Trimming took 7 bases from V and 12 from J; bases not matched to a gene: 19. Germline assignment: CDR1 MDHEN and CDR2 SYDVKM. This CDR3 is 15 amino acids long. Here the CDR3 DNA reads TGTGCCAGCAAGACCTTTGACAGGGGCCTCCCAGTTGACACCTTC. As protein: CASKTFDRGLPVDTF.